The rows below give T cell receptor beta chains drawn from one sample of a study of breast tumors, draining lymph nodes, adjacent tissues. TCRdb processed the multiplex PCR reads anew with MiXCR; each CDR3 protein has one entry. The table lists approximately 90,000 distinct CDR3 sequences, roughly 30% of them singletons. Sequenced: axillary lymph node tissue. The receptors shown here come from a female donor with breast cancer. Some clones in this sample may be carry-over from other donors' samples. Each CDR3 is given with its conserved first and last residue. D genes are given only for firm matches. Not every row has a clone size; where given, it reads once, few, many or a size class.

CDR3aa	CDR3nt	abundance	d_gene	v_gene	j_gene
CASSQAPGGRTDTQYF	TGTGCCAGCAGCCAAGCACCGGGAGGGAGGACAGATACGCAGTATTTT	many	TRBD2	TRBV14	TRBJ2-3
CASSLGLADEQYF	TGTGCCAGCAGCCTGGGTCTCGCCGACGAGCAGTACTTC	many	NA	TRBV7-6	TRBJ2-7
CASSALAGTSSYEQYF	TGTGCCAGCAGCGCCTTGGCCGGGACTAGCTCCTACGAGCAGTACTTC	many	TRBD2	TRBV9	TRBJ2-7
CATRAGVGSPLHF	TGTGCCACCCGGGCAGGGGTCGGGTCACCCCTCCACTTT	NA	NA	TRBV19	TRBJ1-6
CASSSTGTGGGYGYTF	TGCGCCAGCAGCTCCACCGGGACAGGGGGAGGGTATGGCTACACCTTC	NA	TRBD1	TRBV5-1	TRBJ1-2
CASARAGPYEQYF	TGTGCCAGCGCTAGGGCAGGACCCTACGAGCAGTACTTC	many	NA	TRBV12-3/TRBV12-4	TRBJ2-7
CASSWAGSAEAFF	TGTGCCAGTAGTTGGGCAGGATCAGCTGAAGCTTTCTTT	NA	NA	TRBV19	TRBJ1-1
CSVLAGFAKNIQYF	TGCAGTGTTCTAGCGGGATTTGCCAAAAACATTCAGTACTTC	many	TRBD2	TRBV20-1	TRBJ2-4
CASSEKRAGDNEPFF	TGTGCCAGCAGTGAAAAGCGAGCAGGGGACAATGAGCCGTTCTTC	NA	NA	TRBV2	TRBJ2-1
CASSRGATDTQYF	TGTGCCAGCAGCCGGGGGGCTACAGATACGCAGTATTTT	many	NA	TRBV25-1	TRBJ2-3
CASRKTGRNEKLFF	TGTGCCAGCAGGAAGACGGGGAGAAATGAAAAACTGTTTTTT	NA	NA	TRBV12-3/TRBV12-4	TRBJ1-4
CASSSPTVLQETQYF	TGTGCCAGCAGTTCCCCGACAGTGTTGCAAGAGACCCAGTACTTC	once	NA	TRBV12-3/TRBV12-4	TRBJ2-5
CASRLTSGQDNEQFF	TGTGCCAGCAGACTGACTAGCGGCCAAGACAATGAGCAGTTCTTC	NA	TRBD2	TRBV7-9	TRBJ2-1
CASSLMLSSTDTQYF	TGTGCCAGCAGCTTAATGCTCTCTAGCACAGATACGCAGTATTTT	many	NA	TRBV7-9	TRBJ2-3
CASSDGTRTGVMPDTQYF	TGTGCCAGCAGCGACGGCACAAGGACAGGGGTAATGCCAGATACGCAGTATTTT	many	TRBD1	TRBV7-3	TRBJ2-3
CASSFMAGVQIDTQYF	TGTGCCAGCAGTTTCATGGCGGGAGTTCAGATAGATACGCAGTATTTT	NA	TRBD2	TRBV12-3/TRBV12-4	TRBJ2-3
CASSQDFGGMNTEAFF	TGCGCCAGCAGCCAAGATTTTGGAGGGATGAACACTGAAGCTTTCTTT	few	NA	TRBV4-3	TRBJ1-1
CASGDRNQPQHF	TGTGCCAGCGGCGACAGAAATCAGCCCCAGCATTTT	NA	NA	TRBV12-3/TRBV12-4	TRBJ1-5
CASSLNTEAFF	TGCGCCAGCAGCTTGAACACTGAAGCTTTCTTT	few	NA	TRBV5-1	TRBJ1-1
CASTTGQSSGYTF	TGTGCCAGCACTACCGGACAATCCTCTGGCTACACCTTC	NA	NA	TRBV12-3/TRBV12-4	TRBJ1-2
CSVEGGYGTYEQYF	TGCAGCGTTGAAGGGGGGTATGGAACCTACGAGCAGTACTTC	many	NA	TRBV29-1	TRBJ2-7
CSADPPAGPSVSTDTQYF	TGCAGTGCCGATCCCCCCGCAGGGCCATCCGTGAGCACAGATACGCAGTATTTT	many	NA	TRBV20-1	TRBJ2-3
CASSGGRLAGQFF	TGTGCCAGCAGTGGCGGTCGACTAGCGGGGCAGTTCTTC	many	TRBD2	TRBV27	TRBJ2-1
CASSPQRMTNEAFF	TGTGCCAGCAGCCCCCAACGCATGACAAATGAAGCTTTCTTT	few	NA	TRBV11-2	TRBJ1-1
CASSIIGVSYGYTF	TGTGCCAGCAGTATTATCGGGGTTAGCTATGGCTACACCTTC	many	NA	TRBV12-3/TRBV12-4	TRBJ1-2
CASSLDLSGSWYEQFF	TGTGCCAGCAGCTTAGATCTGAGCGGGAGTTGGTATGAGCAGTTCTTC	many	TRBD2	TRBV11-2	TRBJ2-1
CASSSMDRSNYGYTF	TGTGCCAGCAGCTCGATGGACAGGAGTAACTATGGCTACACCTTC	many	TRBD1	TRBV7-9	TRBJ1-2
CSVLKQGMYEQYF	TGCAGTGTGCTAAAACAGGGGATGTACGAGCAGTACTTC	many	TRBD1	TRBV20-1	TRBJ2-7
CASRTRDSSLNIQYF	TGTGCCAGCAGAACCCGGGACAGCTCTTTAAACATTCAGTACTTC	NA	TRBD1	TRBV28	TRBJ2-4
CASIIGDRADSPLHF	TGTGCCAGCATCATCGGCGACAGGGCGGATTCACCCCTCCACTTT	many	TRBD1	TRBV28	TRBJ1-6
CASSARQGGTGNTIYF	TGTGCCAGCAGCGCCCGACAGGGGGGAACTGGAAACACCATATATTTT	many	TRBD1	TRBV7-2	TRBJ1-3
CASSSPPGGAGANVLAF	TGTGCCAGCAGTTCCCCCCCGGGTGGCGCTGGGGCCAACGTCCTGGCTTTC	NA	NA	TRBV12-3/TRBV12-4	TRBJ2-6
CASKKTGVTYEQYF	TGTGCCAGCAAAAAGACAGGGGTAACCTACGAGCAGTACTTC	many	TRBD1	TRBV27	TRBJ2-7
CASRTVDEKLFF	TGTGCCAGCCGTACGGTAGATGAAAAACTGTTTTTT	many	NA	TRBV18	TRBJ1-4
CASSPGGGTDTEAFF	TGTGCCAGCAGCCCGGGGGGGGGAACGGACACTGAAGCTTTCTTT	few	NA	TRBV5-4	TRBJ1-1
CASREWGRYEQYF	TGTGCCAGCAGGGAATGGGGGCGCTACGAGCAGTACTTC	NA	NA	TRBV25-1	TRBJ2-7
CASSYRSGGSLRYTF	TGTGCCAGCAGTTACAGGTCAGGAGGCTCTCTACGCTACACCTTC	many	NA	TRBV6-5	TRBJ1-2
CASSPAGGMGTQYF	TGTGCCAGCAGTCCTGCTGGGGGCATGGGTACGCAGTATTTT	NA	NA	TRBV28	TRBJ2-3
CASSQDRGGADTQYF	TGTGCCAGCTCACAAGACAGGGGCGGAGCAGATACGCAGTATTTT	many	TRBD1	TRBV18	TRBJ2-3
CASSQARTGNQPQHF	TGCGCCAGCAGCCAGGCTAGGACGGGCAATCAGCCCCAGCATTTT	many	NA	TRBV4-3	TRBJ1-5
CASSVGTADYNSPLHF	TGTGCCAGCAGCGTAGGGACAGCTGACTATAATTCACCCCTCCACTTT	NA	NA	TRBV9	TRBJ1-6
CASKSEAVEYGYTF	TGTGCCAGCAAGAGTGAGGCAGTTGAGTATGGCTACACCTTC	NA	NA	TRBV2	TRBJ1-2
CASGGGGTGELFF	TGTGCCAGCGGAGGTGGGGGTACCGGGGAGCTGTTTTTT	few	NA	TRBV27	TRBJ2-2
CSVARQAARETQYF	TGCAGCGTCGCCCGACAGGCTGCCCGAGAGACCCAGTACTTC	many	NA	TRBV29-1	TRBJ2-5
CASSIRGSSEQYF	TGTGCCAGCTCCATCCGTGGTTCCTCCGAGCAGTACTTC	many	NA	TRBV6-1	TRBJ2-7
CASSQAGQGTYEQYF	TGTGCCAGTAGTCAAGCGGGACAGGGGACGTACGAGCAGTACTTC	many	TRBD1	TRBV19	TRBJ2-7
CSANVAATGTQYF	TGCAGTGCTAATGTAGCGGCCACAGGTACGCAGTATTTT	NA	NA	TRBV20-1	TRBJ2-3
CASSDNTGELFF	TGCGCCAGCAGCGATAACACCGGGGAGCTGTTTTTT	many	NA	TRBV5-1	TRBJ2-2
CASRETGTSGSRPFF	TGTGCCAGCAGGGAGACCGGGACTAGCGGGAGTAGGCCGTTCTTC	many	TRBD2	TRBV28	TRBJ2-1
CASSEYTGTTNEKLFF	TGTGCCAGCAGTGAATACACAGGGACTACTAATGAAAAACTGTTTTTT	NA	NA	TRBV25-1	TRBJ1-4
CAYGQGSRLNEKLFF	TGTGCCTACGGACAGGGCTCCCGTCTTAATGAAAAACTGTTTTTT	many	TRBD1	TRBV30	TRBJ1-4
CASSLDQYNSPLHF	TGCGCCAGCAGCTTGGATCAGTATAATTCACCCCTCCACTTT	many	NA	TRBV5-1	TRBJ1-6
CASSLNPNYGYTF	TGTGCCAGCAGCTTAAATCCTAACTATGGCTACACCTTC	many	NA	TRBV11-3	TRBJ1-2
CASSQDQVTRGYTF	TGTGCCAGCAGCCAAGATCAAGTGACTCGAGGCTACACCTTC	many	NA	TRBV14	TRBJ1-2
CASSVVSTAGSYGYTF	TGTGCCAGCAGCGTAGTCTCGACGGCAGGCAGCTATGGCTACACCTTC	many	NA	TRBV9	TRBJ1-2
CASSQAAASEKLFF	TGTGCCAGCAGTCAGGCAGCGGCGAGTGAAAAACTGTTTTTT	many	NA	TRBV7-6	TRBJ1-4